Listed below are T cell receptor beta chains from one sample, sequenced in a study of blood T cell repertoires in COVID-19. Sequencing used immunoSEQ multiplex PCR; TCRdb keeps in-frame clones, though not all of them. Seen here are around 130,000 clones, approximately 86% observed once, and the top ten hold roughly 2.3%. The sequencing input was PBMCs or T cells enriched from blood (not recorded which). The receptor set was obtained from a woman in her forties or fifties who had recovered from COVID-19. Both conserved end residues are part of each CDR3. A D gene is named only where the DNA matches it firmly. Clone size, where shown, is once, few, many, or a class for clones that have expanded.

J	D	length	size	V	CDR3	DNA
TRBJ2-3	.	15	once	TRBV11-2	CASSVGPSLTDTQYF	TGTGCCAGCAGCGTTGGTCCTAGCTTAACAGATACGCAGTATTTT
TRBJ2-3	TRBD1	15	.	TRBV7-3	CASSFGTGLTDTQYF	TGTGCCAGCAGCTTCGGGACAGGGCTCACAGATACGCAGTATTTT
TRBJ1-3	TRBD1	14	once	TRBV5-4	CASSLGDRVDTIYF	TGTGCCAGCAGCTTGGGGGACAGGGTGGACACCATATATTTT
TRBJ1-4	.	16	.	TRBV5-1	CASSLGRLRGSEKLFF	TGCGCCAGCAGCTTGGGACGTTTACGGGGGTCTGAAAAACTGTTTTTT
TRBJ1-2	.	14	.	TRBV5-5	CASSSTGSSYGYTF	TGTGCCAGCAGCTCTACAGGGTCGAGCTATGGCTACACCTTC
TRBJ1-5	.	16	.	TRBV7-8	CASSLESGAGNQPQHF	TGTGCCAGCAGCTTAGAATCAGGGGCAGGGAATCAGCCCCAGCATTTT
TRBJ1-1	TRBD1	14	.	TRBV19	CASSVMITGEEAFF	TGTGCCAGTAGTGTAATGATAACAGGGGAGGAAGCTTTCTTT
TRBJ2-6	.	14	.	TRBV29-1	CSVEGGVGANVLTF	TGCAGCGTTGAAGGGGGCGTTGGGGCCAACGTCCTGACTTTC
TRBJ2-1	TRBD1	16	.	TRBV6-1	CASSEVDRVSYNEQFF	TGTGCCAGCAGTGAAGTGGACAGGGTCTCCTACAATGAGCAGTTCTTC
TRBJ1-4	.	17	.	TRBV19	CASSDHREPSTNEKLFF	TGTGCCAGTAGTGACCACAGGGAGCCTTCAACTAATGAAAAACTGTTTTTT
TRBJ2-5	TRBD1	15	.	TRBV7-3	CASSRGTGGGETQYF	TGTGCCAGCAGCCGCGGGACAGGGGGTGGAGAGACCCAGTACTTC
TRBJ2-3	.	13	.	TRBV4-2	CASSQEEKEAQYF	TGTGCCAGCAGCCAAGAGGAGAAGGAGGCGCAGTATTTT
TRBJ2-3	TRBD2	16	.	TRBV9	CASSVGLAGGRDTQYF	TGTGCCAGCAGCGTAGGCCTAGCGGGGGGGCGAGATACGCAGTATTTT
TRBJ2-1	TRBD1	17	.	TRBV11-2	CASSHPRDSPSYNEQFF	TGTGCCAGCAGCCATCCTCGGGACAGCCCCTCCTACAATGAGCAGTTCTTC
TRBJ2-5	TRBD2	14	.	TRBV5-8	CASSQGTIAETQYF	TGTGCCAGCAGCCAAGGGACTATTGCGGAGACCCAGTACTTC
TRBJ2-2	.	14	once	TRBV6-5	CASTSRVNTGELFF	TGTGCCAGCACTTCCAGGGTGAACACCGGGGAGCTGTTTTTT
TRBJ2-3	TRBD2	16	.	TRBV5-1	CASSLVGGGFTDTQYF	TGCGCCAGCAGCTTGGTAGGCGGGGGGTTCACAGATACGCAGTATTTT
TRBJ2-5	TRBD2	18	.	TRBV2	CASSEVGRLAQYQETQYF	TGTGCCAGCAGTGAAGTTGGGAGACTAGCCCAGTACCAAGAGACCCAGTACTTC
TRBJ2-7	.	12	.	TRBV18	CASSLSSYEQYF	TGTGCCAGCTCACTGAGTTCCTACGAGCAGTACTTC
TRBJ2-7	.	11	.	TRBV5-1	CASSAGYEQYF	TGCGCCAGCAGCGCAGGATACGAGCAGTACTTC
TRBJ1-2	TRBD1	15	.	TRBV3-1/TRBV3-2	CASRPLDRGGYGYTF	TGTGCCAGCAGGCCATTGGACAGGGGCGGGTATGGCTACACCTTC